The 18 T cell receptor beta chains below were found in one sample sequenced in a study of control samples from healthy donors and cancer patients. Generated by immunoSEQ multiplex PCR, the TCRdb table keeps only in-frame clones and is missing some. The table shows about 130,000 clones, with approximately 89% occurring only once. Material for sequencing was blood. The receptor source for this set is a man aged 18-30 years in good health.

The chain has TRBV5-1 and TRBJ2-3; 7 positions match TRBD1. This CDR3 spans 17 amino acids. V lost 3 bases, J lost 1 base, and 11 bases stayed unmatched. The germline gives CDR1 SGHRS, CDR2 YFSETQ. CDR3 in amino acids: CASSWGPTGAGTDTQYF. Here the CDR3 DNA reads TGCGCCAGCAGCTGGGGGCCCACAGGGGCTGGCACAGATACGCAGTATTTT.

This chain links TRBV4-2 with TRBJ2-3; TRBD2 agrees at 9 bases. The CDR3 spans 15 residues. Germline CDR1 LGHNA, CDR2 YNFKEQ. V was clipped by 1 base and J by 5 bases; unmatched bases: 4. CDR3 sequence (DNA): TGTGCCAGCAGCCAAGGCGGGGGGGCTGGAGATACGCAGTATTTT. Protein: CASSQGGGAGDTQYF.

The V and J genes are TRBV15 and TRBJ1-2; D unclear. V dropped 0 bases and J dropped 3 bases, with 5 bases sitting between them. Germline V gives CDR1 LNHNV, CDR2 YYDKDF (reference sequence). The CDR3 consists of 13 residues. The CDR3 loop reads CATSRDQYYGYTF. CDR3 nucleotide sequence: TGTGCCACCAGCAGAGACCAGTACTATGGCTACACCTTC.

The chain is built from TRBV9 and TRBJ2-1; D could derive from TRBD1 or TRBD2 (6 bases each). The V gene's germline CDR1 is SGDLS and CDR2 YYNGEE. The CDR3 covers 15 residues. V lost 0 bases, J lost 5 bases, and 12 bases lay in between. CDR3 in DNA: TGTGCCAGCAGCGTAGACGGGGGCATCGACAATGAGCAGTTCTTC. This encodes CASSVDGGIDNEQFF.

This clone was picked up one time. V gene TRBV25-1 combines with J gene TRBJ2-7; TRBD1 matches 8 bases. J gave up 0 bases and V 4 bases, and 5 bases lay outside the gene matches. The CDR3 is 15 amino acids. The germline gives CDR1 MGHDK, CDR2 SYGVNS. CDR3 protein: CASSGGQANSYEQYF. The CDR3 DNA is TGTGCCAGCAGTGGGGGACAGGCCAACTCCTACGAGCAGTACTTC.

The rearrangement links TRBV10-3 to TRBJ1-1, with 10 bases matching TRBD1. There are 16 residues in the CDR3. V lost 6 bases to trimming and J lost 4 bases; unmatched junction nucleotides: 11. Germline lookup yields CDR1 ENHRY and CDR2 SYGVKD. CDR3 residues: CAIRDIRTGGSTEAFF. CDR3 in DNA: TGTGCCATCAGAGACATCCGGACAGGGGGTAGCACTGAAGCTTTCTTT.

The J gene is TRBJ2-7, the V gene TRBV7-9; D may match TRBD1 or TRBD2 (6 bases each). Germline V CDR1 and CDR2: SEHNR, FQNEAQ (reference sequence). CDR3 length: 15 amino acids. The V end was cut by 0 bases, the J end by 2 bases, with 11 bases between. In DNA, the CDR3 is TGTGCCAGCAGCTTAGCAGGGGGGCTTACCTACGAGCAGTACTTC. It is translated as CASSLAGGLTYEQYF.

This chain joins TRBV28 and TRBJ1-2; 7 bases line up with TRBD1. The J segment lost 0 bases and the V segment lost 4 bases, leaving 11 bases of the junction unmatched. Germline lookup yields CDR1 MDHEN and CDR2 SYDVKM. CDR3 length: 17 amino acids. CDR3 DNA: TGTGCCAGCAGTTCCCCATTCCCGGGACAGACTAACTATGGCTACACCTTC. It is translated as CASSSPFPGQTNYGYTF.

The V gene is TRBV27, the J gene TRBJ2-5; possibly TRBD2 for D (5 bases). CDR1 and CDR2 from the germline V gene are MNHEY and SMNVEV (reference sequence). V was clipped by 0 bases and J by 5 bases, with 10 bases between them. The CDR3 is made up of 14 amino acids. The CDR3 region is CASSLSGRGETQYF. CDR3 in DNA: TGTGCCAGCAGTTTATCGGGCAGAGGGGAGACCCAGTACTTC.

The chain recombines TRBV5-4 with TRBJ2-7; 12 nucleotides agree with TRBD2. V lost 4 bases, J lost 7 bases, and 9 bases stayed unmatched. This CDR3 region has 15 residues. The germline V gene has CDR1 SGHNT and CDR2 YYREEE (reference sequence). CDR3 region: CASSPPSGGAGEQYF. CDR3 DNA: TGTGCCAGCAGCCCCCCTAGCGGGGGGGCGGGGGAGCAGTACTTC.

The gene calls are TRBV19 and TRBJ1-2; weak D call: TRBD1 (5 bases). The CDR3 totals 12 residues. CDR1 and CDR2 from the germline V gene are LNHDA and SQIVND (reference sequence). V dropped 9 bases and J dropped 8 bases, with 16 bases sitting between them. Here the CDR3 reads CASYSGRDGYTF. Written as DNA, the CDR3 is TGTGCCAGCTACTCAGGGAGGGACGGCTACACCTTC.

The CDR3 is CASSPGRVNTEAFF. The CDR3 DNA follows: TGTGCCAGCAGCCCCGGGAGGGTGAACACTGAAGCTTTCTTT. The gene calls are TRBV11-2 and TRBJ1-1; D gene uncertain. In germline, CDR1 is SGHAT, CDR2 FQNNGV. The CDR3 covers 14 residues. The V end lost 5 bases, the J end lost 0 bases, and 10 bases lay between the germline ends. Full variable domain (outside the CDR3, taken from reference TRBV11-2 and TRBJ1-1): EAGVAQSPRYKIIEKRQSVAFWCNPISGHATLYWYQQILGQGPKLLIQFQNNGVVDDSQLPKDRFSAERLKGVDSTLKIQPAKLEDSAVYLCASSPGRVNTEAFFGQGTRLTVV.

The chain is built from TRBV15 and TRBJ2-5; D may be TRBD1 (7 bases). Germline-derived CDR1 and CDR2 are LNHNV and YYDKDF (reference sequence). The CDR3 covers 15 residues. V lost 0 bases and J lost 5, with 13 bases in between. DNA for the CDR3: TGTGCCACCAGCAGAGACAGGGGGACTGGGGAGACCCAGTACTTC. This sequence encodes CATSRDRGTGETQYF.

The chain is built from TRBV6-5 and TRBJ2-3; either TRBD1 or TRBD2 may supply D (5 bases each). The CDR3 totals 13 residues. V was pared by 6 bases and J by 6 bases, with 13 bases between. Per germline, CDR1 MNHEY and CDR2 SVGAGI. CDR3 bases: TGTGCCAGCAGCCCGGGGCCCGGCGATACGCAGTATTTT. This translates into CASSPGPGDTQYF.

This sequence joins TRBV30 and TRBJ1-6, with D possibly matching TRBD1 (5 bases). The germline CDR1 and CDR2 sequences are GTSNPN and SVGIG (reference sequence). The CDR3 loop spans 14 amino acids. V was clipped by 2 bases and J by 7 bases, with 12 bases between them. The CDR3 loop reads CAWSSGTGNSPLHF. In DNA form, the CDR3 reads TGTGCCTGGAGTTCCGGGACGGGGAATTCACCCCTCCACTTT.

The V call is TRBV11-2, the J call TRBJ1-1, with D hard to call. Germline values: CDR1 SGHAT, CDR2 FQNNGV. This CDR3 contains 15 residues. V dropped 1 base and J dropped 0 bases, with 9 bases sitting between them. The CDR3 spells CASSLGLGMNTEAFF. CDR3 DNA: TGTGCCAGCAGCTTAGGGTTGGGGATGAACACTGAAGCTTTCTTT.

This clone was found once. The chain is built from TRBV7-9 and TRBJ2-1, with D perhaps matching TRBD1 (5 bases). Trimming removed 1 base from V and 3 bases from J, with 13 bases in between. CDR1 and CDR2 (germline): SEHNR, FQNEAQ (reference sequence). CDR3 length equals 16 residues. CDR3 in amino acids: CASSLVRGRVYNEQFF. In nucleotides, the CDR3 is TGTGCCAGCAGCTTAGTTAGGGGCAGGGTCTACAATGAGCAGTTCTTC.

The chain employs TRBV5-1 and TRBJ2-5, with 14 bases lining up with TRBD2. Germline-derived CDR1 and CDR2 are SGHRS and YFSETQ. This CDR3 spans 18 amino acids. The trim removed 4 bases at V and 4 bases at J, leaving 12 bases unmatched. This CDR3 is CASSQTGTSGGIGETQYF. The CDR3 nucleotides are TGCGCCAGCAGCCAAACCGGGACTAGCGGGGGAATAGGAGAGACCCAGTACTTC.